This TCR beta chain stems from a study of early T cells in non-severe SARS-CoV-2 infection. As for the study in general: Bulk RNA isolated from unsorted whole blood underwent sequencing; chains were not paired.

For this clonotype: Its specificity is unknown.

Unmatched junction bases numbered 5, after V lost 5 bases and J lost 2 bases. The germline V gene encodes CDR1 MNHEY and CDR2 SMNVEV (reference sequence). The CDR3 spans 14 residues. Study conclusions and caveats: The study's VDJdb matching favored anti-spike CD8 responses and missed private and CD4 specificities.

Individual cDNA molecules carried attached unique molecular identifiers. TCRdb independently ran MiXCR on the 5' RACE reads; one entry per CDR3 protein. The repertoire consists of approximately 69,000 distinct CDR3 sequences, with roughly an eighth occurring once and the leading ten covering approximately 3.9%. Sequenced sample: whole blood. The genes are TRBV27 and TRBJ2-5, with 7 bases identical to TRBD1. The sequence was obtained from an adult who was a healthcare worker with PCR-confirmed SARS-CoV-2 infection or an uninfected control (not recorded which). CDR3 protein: CASSDRAPQETQYF. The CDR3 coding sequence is TGTGCCAGCAGTGACAGGGCCCCTCAAGAGACCCAGTACTTC.